The 23 T cell receptor beta chains below all came from one sample that was sequenced in a study of blood T cells in healthy people across ages. Together with a sample-barcoded 5' primer, a J-beta primer mix was included in a second PCR lasting about 6 to 11 cycles. TCRdb independently ran MiXCR on the 5' RACE reads; one entry per CDR3 protein. This sample has around 780,000 distinct CDR3 sequences, with roughly 26% found just once. This same sample was also taken into another study, of T cells of mothers and their children.

The sample consisted of blood. The receptors shown here come from a boy aged 5-17 years in good health.

This chain connects TRBV7-7 to TRBJ2-5, with 10 positions matching TRBD2. V was clipped by 4 bases and J by 5 bases; unmatched bases: 10. This CDR3 spans 16 amino acids. The germline V gene has CDR1 SSHAT and CDR2 FNYEAQ (reference sequence). In nucleotides, the CDR3 is TGTGCCAGCAGCTACGGAAGCGGGGGGGCGGACGAGACCCAGTACTTC. This encodes CASSYGSGGADETQYF.

This clonotype has more than one count but fewer than ten. The chain links TRBV5-1 to TRBJ1-1; D gene ambiguous. CDR3 size: 14 residues. Trimming stripped 1 base from V and 5 bases from J, with 12 bases between. Germline V gene sequence: CDR1 SGHRS, CDR2 YFSETQ. Written as DNA, the CDR3 is TGCGCCAGCAGCTTGACGGGGTTTGATACTGAAGCTTTCTTT. Residues: CASSLTGFDTEAFF. Variable domain in full (rest from reference TRBV5-1 and TRBJ1-1): KAGVTQTPRYLIKTRGQQVTLSCSPISGHRSVSWYQQTPGQGLQFLFEYFSETQRNKGNFPGRFSGRQFSNSRSEMNVSTLELGDSALYLCASSLTGFDTEAFFGQGTRLTVV.

This clonotype was observed a handful of times. The chain has TRBV4-1 and TRBJ1-5; D unresolved. Germline CDR1 MGHRA, CDR2 YSYEKL. The CDR3 length is 17 residues. V lost 2 bases and J lost 1, with 15 bases in between. The CDR3 sequence is CASSQTGGLGSNQPQHF. CDR3 DNA sequence: TGCGCCAGCAGCCAAACGGGAGGGTTGGGGAGCAATCAGCCCCAGCATTTT.

V usage is TRBV6-1 and J usage is TRBJ1-6, with 9 nucleotides matching TRBD1. V was pared by 6 bases and J by 10 bases, with 13 bases of the junction left unmatched. The CDR3 length is 16 residues. Germline V gene sequence: CDR1 MNHNS, CDR2 SASEGT. The CDR3, as DNA: TGTGCCAGCAGCCAACTGGCTGGGACAGGGAGCTCACCCCTCCACTTT. Its protein is CASSQLAGTGSSPLHF.

The chain recombines TRBV20-1 with TRBJ2-3, with 10 bases fitting TRBD2. Per germline, CDR1 DFQATT and CDR2 SNEGSKA (reference sequence). The length of the CDR3 is 14 residues. V lost 5 bases and J lost 6; bases outside the gene matches: 8. CDR3 sequence: CSAPQRGGGDTQYF. The CDR3 DNA reads TGCAGTGCTCCGCAGCGGGGGGGAGGGGATACGCAGTATTTT.

This rearrangement joins TRBV29-1 to TRBJ2-1; weak D call: TRBD2 (7 bases). This CDR3 has 15 amino acids. Germline V gives CDR1 SQVTM, CDR2 ANQGSEA. Deletions cut 4 bases from V and 5 bases from J, with 18 bases between. The CDR3 DNA follows: TGCAGCGTTGTTAAACGGGGGGCGCTGGACAATGAGCAGTTCTTC. Its translation is CSVVKRGALDNEQFF.

This chain uses TRBV20-1 with TRBJ2-7; TRBD1 aligns across 7 bases. The J call may be wrong; the DNA end is better matched by TRBJ2-5. Germline V gene lookup returns CDR1 DFQATT and CDR2 SNEGSKA (reference sequence). The CDR3 runs 14 residues. CDR3 nucleotides: TGCAGTGCTAGACTCGGGACAGCACAAGAGACCCAGTACTTC. Its translation: CSARLGTAQETQYF.

V is TRBV15 and J is TRBJ2-7, with 11 bases that match TRBD2. Trimming at V came to 0 bases and at J to 7 bases, leaving 8 bases not matched to a gene. Germline-derived CDR1 and CDR2 are LNHNV and YYDKDF (reference sequence). The CDR3 runs to 16 residues. The CDR3, as DNA: TGTGCCACCAGCAGAGATAGTCTAGCGGGGGGCGTTGAGCAGTACTTC. Translation: CATSRDSLAGGVEQYF.

This sequence joins TRBV5-1 and TRBJ2-4, with a tentative D call TRBD2 (6 bases). The V gene's germline CDR1 is SGHRS and CDR2 YFSETQ. CDR3 length equals 13 residues. Trimming took 4 bases from V and 6 from J, leaving 11 bases between them. CDR3: CASSPGTVNIQYF. The CDR3 nucleotides read TGCGCCAGCAGCCCCGGGACTGTAAACATTCAGTACTTC.

The CDR3 is CASSFDTRGYTF. For the CDR3, the DNA is TGTGCCAGCAGTTTTGACACCAGGGGCTACACCTTC. The gene calls are TRBV6-5 and TRBJ1-2; D gene ambiguous. Germline V gene data show CDR1 as MNHEY and CDR2 as SVGAGI. The CDR3 covers 12 residues. Between the trimmed V and J ends, which lost 4 bases and 8 bases, there was a span of 11 bases.

The genes are TRBV20-1 and TRBJ1-6, with a possible D match to TRBD1 (5 bases). Trimming removed 1 base from V and 4 bases from J, with 5 bases in between. The CDR3 extends over 13 amino acids. Germline CDR1 and CDR2: DFQATT and SNEGSKA (reference sequence). The DNA for the CDR3 is TGCAGTGCTAGAGGACAGTATAATTCACCCCTCCACTTT. Its protein is CSARGQYNSPLHF.

There are a few counts of this clonotype. The chain couples TRBV6-5 to TRBJ2-7; TRBD1 matches at 10 bases. Germline CDR1 is MNHEY and CDR2 is SVGAGI. The junction had 11 bases not matched to a gene; V was cut back by 5 bases and J by 4 bases. This CDR3 region has 16 residues. Here the CDR3 reads CASSTVPGTGVYEQYF. In DNA, the CDR3 is TGTGCCAGCAGTACAGTACCCGGGACAGGGGTTTACGAGCAGTACTTC.

This clonotype appeared a few times. The CDR3: CASSSIGSSYNEQFF. Written as DNA, the CDR3 is TGTGCCAGCAGCTCCATAGGGAGCTCCTACAATGAGCAGTTCTTC. This chain joins TRBV11-2 and TRBJ2-1; possibly TRBD2 for D (5 bases). The CDR3 contains 15 residues. Germline CDR1 SGHAT, CDR2 FQNNGV. Trimming cost V 4 bases and J 0 bases, with 10 bases left between them. The full variable domain, in which reference TRBV11-2 and TRBJ2-1 provide the parts outside the CDR3, is EAGVAQSPRYKIIEKRQSVAFWCNPISGHATLYWYQQILGQGPKLLIQFQNNGVVDDSQLPKDRFSAERLKGVDSTLKIQPAKLEDSAVYLCASSSIGSSYNEQFFGPGTRLTVL.

The chain has TRBV4-2 and TRBJ2-7; unclear D gene. The CDR3 is 14 amino acids. Trimming took off 4 bases at V and 4 bases at J, with 14 bases between the two ends. The V gene's germline CDR1 is LGHNA and CDR2 YNFKEQ. DNA for the CDR3: TGTGCCAGCAGCCCACAGAACGGCCGGTACGAGCAGTACTTC. It yields the protein CASSPQNGRYEQYF.

This clonotype was observed a few times. Germline is not matched at one junction end, which may reflect a read error. This rearrangement joins TRBV4-1 to TRBJ2-5; TRBD2 agrees at 9 bases. This CDR3 spans 16 amino acids. The germline V gene encodes CDR1 MGHRA and CDR2 YSYEKL. CDR3: CASGQRSGGNQETQYF. The CDR3 DNA sequence: TGCGCCAGCGGCCAGCGGAGCGGGGGGAACCAAGAGACCCAGTACTTC.

The sample holds a few counts of this clonotype. This chain connects TRBV30 to TRBJ1-1; D remains unclear. The CDR3 loop spans 15 amino acids. Germline lookup yields CDR1 GTSNPN and CDR2 SVGIG (reference sequence). V lost 1 base, J lost 3 bases, and 15 bases lay in between. The CDR3 region is CAWSDWAIGDTEAFF. CDR3 coding DNA: TGTGCCTGGAGTGATTGGGCGATTGGGGACACTGAAGCTTTCTTT. The full variable domain, rest sourced from reference TRBV30 and TRBJ1-1, is SQTIHQWPATLVQPVGSPLSLECTVEGTSNPNLYWYRQAAGRGLQLLFYSVGIGQISSEVPQNLSASRPQDRQFILSSKKLLLSDSGFYLCAWSDWAIGDTEAFFGQGTRLTVV.

This clonotype was counted a few times. The chain couples TRBV20-1 to TRBJ2-5; 8 bases agree with TRBD1. V dropped 1 base and J dropped 4; count of bases not matched to a gene: 2. Germline values: CDR1 DFQATT, CDR2 SNEGSKA (reference sequence). This CDR3 has 13 amino acids. CDR3 in amino acids: CSARVTGVETQYF. For the CDR3, the DNA is TGCAGTGCTAGAGTGACAGGGGTAGAGACCCAGTACTTC.

This chain connects TRBV20-1 to TRBJ2-2, with TRBD2 matching over 11 bases. V lost 7 bases to trimming and J lost 4 bases; unmatched junction nucleotides: 2. Germline V gene data show CDR1 as DFQATT and CDR2 as SNEGSKA (reference sequence). The CDR3 is 13 amino acids. CDR3 bases: TGCAGTGTTAGCGGGGGGGCCACCGGGGAGCTGTTTTTT. Translating it yields CSVSGGATGELFF.

This clonotype has just a few counts. The chain links TRBV30 to TRBJ1-5; D ambiguous. The CDR3 runs 13 residues. Trimming stripped 2 bases from V and 7 bases from J, with 12 bases between. CDR1 and CDR2 (germline): GTSNPN, SVGIG (reference sequence). The CDR3 DNA reads as TGTGCCTGGAGTTTTTCCTCGACGCAGCCCCAGCATTTT. Translation: CAWSFSSTQPQHF.

As to this clonotype: One end of the junction varies from germline; a read error may be responsible. The chain is built from TRBV2 and TRBJ1-4; perhaps TRBD1 as D (5 bases). The CDR3 consists of 15 residues. CDR1 is SNHLY and CDR2 is FYNNEI in the germline V gene. This CDR3 is CASSEIGADNEKLLF. The CDR3 region has the DNA TGTGCCAGCAGTGAAATAGGGGCCGATAATGAAAAACTGCTTTTT.

In this sample, this clonotype turned up a few times. The rearrangement uses TRBV28 and TRBJ1-6; tentative D call: TRBD1 (5 bases). The V gene's germline CDR1 is MDHEN and CDR2 SYDVKM. V gave up 6 bases and J gave up 10 bases, with 13 bases separating them. The CDR3 length is 13 residues. CDR3 bases: TGTGCCAGCAGGGCGCGCGAGGGGTCACCCCTCCACTTT. This gives the protein CASRAREGSPLHF.

This clonotype occurred a few times. The chain employs TRBV20-1 and TRBJ2-2, with 7 nucleotides matching TRBD1. Germline V gene data show CDR1 as DFQATT and CDR2 as SNEGSKA (reference sequence). J lost 9 bases, V lost 7 bases, and 8 bases had no gene match. The CDR3 sequence is 12 residues long. The DNA of the CDR3 is TGCAGTGTTAAAAAGGGGGCTTGGGAGCTGTTTTTT. It codes for CSVKKGAWELFF.

This clonotype was detected only a few times. V usage is TRBV14 and J usage is TRBJ2-5; 7 positions agree with TRBD2. The J call may not be correct, given that the DNA end is closer to TRBJ2-1. The CDR3 contains 15 residues. The germline V gene encodes CDR1 SGHDN and CDR2 FVKESK. CDR3 protein: CASSRGPAGYNEQFF. CDR3 bases: TGTGCCAGCAGCCGAGGACCAGCGGGGTACAATGAGCAGTTCTTC.